The 15 T cell receptor beta chains in this list originate from one sample, sequenced in a study of blood T cell repertoires in COVID-19. Sequencing used immunoSEQ multiplex PCR; TCRdb keeps in-frame clones, though not all of them. The sample gives approximately 140,000 clones, 80% to 90% of which show up once; around 8% is in the top ten. The sequencing sample was made of peripheral blood. The receptors come from a woman aged 55-70 years with COVID-19, enrolled during active disease.

The chain combines TRBV6-5 with TRBJ1-1, with D perhaps matching TRBD1 (6 bases). V was clipped by 6 bases and J by 8 bases, with 13 bases between them. Germline V gene data show CDR1 as MNHEY and CDR2 as SVGAGI. The CDR3 contains 12 residues. The CDR3 nucleotides are TGTGCCAGCAGCTACGGACAGACGGAAGCTTTCTTT. Translated: CASSYGQTEAFF.

The chain employs TRBV18 and TRBJ2-7; TRBD1 agrees at 9 bases. This CDR3 is 14 amino acids long. Germline CDR1 and CDR2: KGHSH and LQKENI. Losses at the gene ends were 1 base for V and 5 bases for J; bases not matched to a gene: 3. CDR3 nucleotide sequence: TGTGCCAGCTCACCACAGGGACAGGGTAACGAGCAGTACTTC. Translation gives CASSPQGQGNEQYF.

Note on this clone: This CDR3 is also generated by other DNA sequences in the sample. The V and J genes are TRBV5-4 and TRBJ2-3; TRBD2 aligns across 9 bases. The V segment lost 0 bases and the J segment 2 bases; nucleotides outside the gene matches: 4. Germline V gives CDR1 SGHNT, CDR2 YYREEE (reference sequence). The CDR3 sequence is 16 residues long. The chain's CDR3 is CASSLVAGGDTDTQYF. The CDR3 DNA reads as TGTGCCAGCAGCTTGGTGGCGGGGGGGGACACAGATACGCAGTATTTT.

J is TRBJ1-1 and V is TRBV3-1 (or the pseudogene TRBV3-2); TRBD1 might be the D (5 bases). The germline CDR1 and CDR2 sequences are LGHDT and YNNKEL (reference sequence). Trimming removed 8 bases at V and 0 bases at J, with 13 bases between. The CDR3 is 14 residues long. The CDR3 DNA reads as TGTGCCAGCGATTACGGGGGGATGAACACTGAAGCTTTCTTT. Encoded protein: CASDYGGMNTEAFF.

This chain connects TRBV6-5 to TRBJ1-5, with 9 bases identical to TRBD1. Trimming cost V 6 bases and J 6 bases; bases outside gene matches: 9. This CDR3 region has 15 residues. Germline-derived CDR1 and CDR2 are MNHEY and SVGAGI. Written as DNA, the CDR3 is TGTGCCAGCAGCCCCGACAGGGGGAGTAGTCAGCCCCAGCATTTT. This translates into CASSPDRGSSQPQHF.

This rearrangement joins TRBV7-2 to TRBJ1-3; 7 positions match TRBD1. The CDR3 is 16 residues long. The ends lost 5 bases at V and 0 bases at J; junction bases unmatched: 7. Germline values: CDR1 SGHTA, CDR2 FQGNSA. This CDR3 reads CASSTGQATSGNTIYF. In DNA form, the CDR3 reads TGTGCCAGCAGCACCGGACAGGCTACCTCTGGAAACACCATATATTTT.

This chain links TRBV7-9 with TRBJ1-1; TRBD1 might be the D (5 bases). V was shortened by 3 bases and J by 4 bases, with 15 bases between the two germline ends. The length of the CDR3 is 15 residues. Germline V gene lookup returns CDR1 SEHNR and CDR2 FQNEAQ (reference sequence). The CDR3 DNA sequence: TGTGCCAGCAGCTTCCCCCTCGGGGGTGGCACTGAAGCTTTCTTT. Translating gives CASSFPLGGGTEAFF.

This clone is a singleton in its sample. The V call is TRBV23-1, the J call TRBJ1-4; perhaps TRBD1 as D (5 bases). TRBV23-1 is an ORF; its function is uncertain. The CDR3 has 23 residues. V shed 3 bases and J shed 12 bases, with 44 bases lying between them. CDR3 in amino acids: CASSHPPGGGESCGSGRSGELFF. CDR3 sequence (DNA): TGCGCCAGCAGTCACCCGCCGGGGGGGGGAGAAAGCTGTGGGAGTGGGCGCAGTGGGGAACTGTTTTTT.

V and J are TRBV6-4 and TRBJ1-2, with D possibly being TRBD1 (6 bases). This CDR3 is built from 15 residues. Between the trimmed V and J ends, which lost 2 bases and 2 bases, there was a span of 12 bases. Looked up from germline, CDR1 is MRHNA and CDR2 is SNTAGT. The DNA of the CDR3 is TGTGCCAGCAGTGACCAGGGGCAGGGGAACTATGGCTACACCTTC. This encodes CASSDQGQGNYGYTF.

The chain couples TRBV7-2 to TRBJ1-3, with D possibly being TRBD1 (5 bases). The CDR3 totals 17 residues. V shed 4 bases and J shed 4 bases, with 20 bases lying between them. Germline CDR1 reads SGHTA; CDR2 reads FQGNSA. CDR3 in amino acids: CASSYSSPGRYGNTIYF. The CDR3, as DNA: TGTGCCAGCAGCTATTCCTCTCCAGGGCGATACGGAAACACCATATATTTT.

The chain has TRBV30 and TRBJ1-6; 8 nucleotides agree with TRBD1. Germline loops: CDR1 GTSNPN, CDR2 SVGIG (reference sequence). V shed 5 bases, J shed 7 bases, and the junction held 4 bases outside the gene matches. The CDR3 length is 13 residues. CDR3 DNA sequence: TGTGCCTGGGGTGGACAGGGAAATTCACCCCTCCACTTT. This gives the protein CAWGGQGNSPLHF. Complete variable domain (other parts from reference TRBV30 and TRBJ1-6): SQTIHQWPATLVQPVGSPLSLECTVEGTSNPNLYWYRQAAGRGLQLLFYSVGIGQISSEVPQNLSASRPQDRQFILSSKKLLLSDSGFYLCAWGGQGNSPLHFGNGTRLTVT.

V is TRBV5-4 and J is TRBJ2-1, with 8 bases that match TRBD2. In germline, CDR1 is SGHNT, CDR2 YYREEE (reference sequence). Trimming cost V 3 bases and J 2 bases; bases outside gene matches: 13. This CDR3 is built from 18 residues. CDR3 DNA sequence: TGTGCCAGCAGCTACAAACCGGGGGGGCTAGGCCCCTACAATGAGCAGTTCTTC. Translated: CASSYKPGGLGPYNEQFF.

The genes are TRBV6-2 or TRBV6-3 and TRBJ1-2; D is unclear. The CDR3 spans 12 residues. Trimming removed 6 bases from V and 8 bases from J, with 13 bases in between. Germline V gives CDR1 MNHEY, CDR2 SVGEGT. In DNA, the CDR3 is TGTGCCAGCAGCCCAGAGGAGAGGGGCTACACCTTC. Its translation is CASSPEERGYTF.

This clone showed up many times. The chain has TRBV28 and TRBJ2-1; 11 nucleotides align to TRBD2. CDR3 length: 14 amino acids. With V trimmed by 11 bases and J by 3 bases, 6 bases remained unmatched. The germline gives CDR1 MDHEN, CDR2 SYDVKM. CDR3 nucleotide sequence: TGTGCCGGGGGGACTAGCGGTAACTACAATGAGCAGTTCTTC. Protein sequence: CAGGTSGNYNEQFF. The variable domain in full, with the rest retrieved from reference TRBV28 and TRBJ2-1, is DVKVTQSSRYLVKRTGEKVFLECVQDMDHENMFWYRQDPGLGLRLIYFSYDVKMKEKGDIPEGYSVSREKKERFSLILESASTNQTSMYLCAGGTSGNYNEQFFGPGTRLTVL.

This sequence joins TRBV3-1 (or the pseudogene TRBV3-2) and TRBJ1-1; D gene ambiguous. Germline CDR1 is LGHDT and CDR2 is YNNKEL (reference sequence). This CDR3 has 14 residues. The ends were cut back, 2 bases at V and 4 bases at J, with 11 bases in the middle. In nucleotides, the CDR3 is TGTGCCAGCAGCCAATTGGGGAGGGTCACTGAAGCTTTCTTT. Residues: CASSQLGRVTEAFF.